This is a list of T cell receptor beta chains from one sample in a study of cytomegalovirus exposure and HLA in healthy donors. The protocol was immunoSEQ multiplex PCR, while the TCRdb copy is restricted to in-frame clones and leaves out a portion. The sample lists about 76,000 clones, around 76% occurring once. Sequenced input: PBMCs. These receptors all stem from a male donor in good health and CMV-seropositive. The CDR3 runs from the conserved cysteine through the conserved F or W. D genes are given only for firm matches. Clone size, where shown, is once, few, many, or a class for clones that have expanded.

d_call,clone_size,v_call,j_call,cdr3_aa,cdr3_nt
NA,NA,TRBV7-6,TRBJ1-6,CASSPRGTGNSPLHF,TGTGCCAGCAGCCCCAGGGGCACTGGAAATTCACCCCTCCACTTT
TRBD2,few,TRBV2,TRBJ2-3,CASRWMSSAGGRGSTDTQYF,TGTGCCAGCAGATGGATGTCGTCGGCGGGGGGCCGCGGGAGCACAGATACGCAGTATTTT
TRBD1,NA,TRBV25-1,TRBJ2-7,CASSEDRGRVGEQYF,TGTGCCAGCAGTGAGGACAGGGGTAGAGTCGGCGAGCAGTACTTC
NA,NA,TRBV30,TRBJ1-1,CAWSVRENTEAFF,TGTGCCTGGAGTGTACGAGAGAACACTGAAGCTTTCTTT
TRBD2,few,TRBV10-2,TRBJ2-2,CASSGPSGRGELFF,TGCGCCAGCAGTGGGCCTAGCGGCCGTGGGGAGCTGTTTTTT
TRBD1,NA,TRBV18,TRBJ2-5,CASSLDRGTQETQYF,TGTGCCAGCTCCCTGGACAGGGGGACCCAAGAGACCCAGTACTTC
TRBD2,NA,TRBV14,TRBJ2-7,CASSQWSGTSGVYEQYF,TGTGCCAGCAGCCAATGGTCGGGGACTAGCGGGGTCTACGAGCAGTACTTC
TRBD1,NA,TRBV7-9,TRBJ2-7,CASSLGQGYYEQYF,TGTGCCAGCAGCTTGGGACAGGGATACTACGAGCAGTACTTC
TRBD2,NA,TRBV30,TRBJ2-5,CAWSVPGLAQESQYF,TGTGCCTGGAGTGTACCGGGACTAGCCCAGGAGTCCCAGTACTTC
NA,NA,TRBV19,TRBJ1-4,CASSIYRRAEKLFF,TGTGCCAGTAGTATTTATAGGAGGGCTGAAAAACTGTTTTTT
NA,NA,TRBV11-1,TRBJ2-3,CASSFTGRGTDTQYF,TGTGCCAGCAGCTTCACGGGCAGGGGCACAGATACGCAGTATTTT
TRBD1,NA,TRBV30,TRBJ1-1,CAWTHPTGMGTEAFF,TGTGCCTGGACCCACCCGACAGGGATGGGCACTGAAGCTTTCTTT
TRBD1,NA,TRBV9,TRBJ2-7,CASSEDRGPYEQYF,TGTGCCAGCAGCGAGGACAGGGGCCCCTACGAGCAGTACTTC
NA,NA,TRBV18,TRBJ1-5,CASSLGAPGNQPQHF,TGTGCCAGCTCACTGGGGGCCCCTGGCAATCAGCCCCAGCATTTT
TRBD2,NA,TRBV5-1,TRBJ2-2,CASSVGLVYTGELFF,TGCGCCAGCAGCGTGGGACTAGTTTACACCGGGGAGCTGTTTTTT
NA,NA,TRBV5-1,TRBJ2-3,CASSLEGGGTDTQYF,TGCGCCAGCAGCTTGGAAGGAGGGGGCACAGATACGCAGTATTTT
NA,NA,TRBV11-2,TRBJ2-5,CASSLAQETQYF,TGTGCCAGCAGCTTAGCTCAAGAGACCCAGTACTTC
NA,NA,TRBV6-5,TRBJ1-4,CASSYSGPATNEKLFF,TGTGCCAGCAGTTACTCGGGGCCGGCAACTAATGAAAAACTGTTTTTT
NA,NA,TRBV9,TRBJ1-3,CASSVGSAGNTIYF,TGTGCCAGCAGCGTAGGCTCAGCTGGAAACACCATATATTTT
TRBD1,NA,TRBV30,TRBJ2-7,CAWSVSGQSLTSYEQYF,TGTGCCTGGAGTGTCTCGGGACAGTCATTAACCTCCTACGAGCAGTACTTC
TRBD1,NA,TRBV2,TRBJ1-2,CASRGQGKDGYTF,TGTGCCAGTAGGGGGCAGGGTAAAGATGGCTACACCTTC
TRBD1,NA,TRBV7-7,TRBJ2-1,CASSPGQEYNEQFF,TGTGCCAGCAGCCCGGGACAGGAATACAATGAGCAGTTCTTC
TRBD2,NA,TRBV11-3,TRBJ2-7,CASSFSGRAGYEQYF,TGTGCCAGCAGCTTCTCCGGGAGGGCCGGGTACGAGCAGTACTTC
TRBD1,NA,TRBV15,TRBJ2-2,CATSTPGQGAIGELFF,TGTGCCACCAGTACGCCGGGACAGGGGGCAATTGGGGAGCTGTTTTTT
TRBD1,NA,TRBV5-4,TRBJ2-7,CASSPDLGQGSYEQYF,TGTGCCAGCAGCCCGGATTTGGGACAGGGCTCCTACGAGCAGTACTTC
TRBD1,once,TRBV7-9,TRBJ1-5,CSSNLSGGGNQPQHF,TGTTCCAGCAACTTATCAGGGGGCGGCAATCAGCCCCAGCATTTT
TRBD2,NA,TRBV29-1,TRBJ2-1,CSVGPSGRRNEQFF,TGCAGCGTGGGGCCTAGCGGGAGAAGGAATGAGCAGTTCTTC